The 5 T cell receptor beta chains below come from one sample, sequenced in a study of T-cell reconstitution after alpha-beta-depleted transplantation in children. Construction of the TCRbeta library involved unique molecular identifiers. TCRdb called the PCR reads again in MiXCR, with one record for every CDR3 protein. The sample holds 150,000 to 250,000 distinct CDR3 sequences, 13% to 15% seen once. Sequences were derived from PBMCs from the stem cell graft donor, sampled from the stem cell graft. The receptors stem from a human donor who donated a stem cell graft to a child with acute lymphoblastic leukemia.

Ten or more counts support this clonotype. The gene calls are TRBV5-1 and TRBJ1-1, with D unclear. Germline V gene sequence: CDR1 SGHRS, CDR2 YFSETQ. Deletions cut 0 bases from V and 1 base from J, with 7 bases between. The CDR3 is 14 amino acids. In DNA form, the CDR3 reads TGCGCCAGCAGCTTGGCCGGGTGGAACACTGAAGCTTTCTTT. Protein product: CASSLAGWNTEAFF.

This clonotype was picked up many times. The chain is built from TRBV12-3 or TRBV12-4 and TRBJ2-7; 7 nucleotides match TRBD2. This CDR3 spans 12 amino acids. V lost 4 bases and J lost 4; bases outside the gene matches: 1. CDR3 nucleotide sequence: TGTGCCAGCAGTTCGGGGGGTTACGAGCAGTACTTC. It codes for CASSSGGYEQYF.

This clonotype was picked up many times. The gene calls are TRBV30 and TRBJ2-1, with TRBD2 as a possible D gene (5 bases). CDR3 length: 14 amino acids. Germline lookup yields CDR1 GTSNPN and CDR2 SVGIG (reference sequence). The V gene lost 7 bases and the J gene lost 0 bases, with 13 bases spanning the gap. The CDR3: CASRTPGSYNEQFF. The CDR3 DNA sequence: TGTGCCTCCCGGACTCCCGGCTCCTACAATGAGCAGTTCTTC.

This clonotype appeared many times. The V and J genes are TRBV25-1 and TRBJ1-6, with TRBD1 identical over 7 bases. The CDR3 extends over 14 amino acids. The V gene end was trimmed by 6 bases and the J gene end by 8 bases; junction bases not matched to a gene: 7. Per the germline V gene, CDR1 is MGHDK and CDR2 is SYGVNS. This chain's CDR3 is CASSPRDSHSPLHF. CDR3 DNA sequence: TGTGCCAGCAGCCCAAGGGACAGCCATTCACCCCTCCACTTT.

This CDR3 reads CATSDPGTNTDTQYF. In DNA form, the CDR3 reads TGTGCCACCAGTGATCCCGGGACAAACACAGATACGCAGTATTTT. J is TRBJ2-3 and V is TRBV24-1; TRBD1 is a possible D gene (6 bases). CDR1 and CDR2 (germline): KGHDR, SFDVKD. This CDR3 spans 15 amino acids. V was cut by 3 bases and J by 2 bases, with 11 bases left in between.